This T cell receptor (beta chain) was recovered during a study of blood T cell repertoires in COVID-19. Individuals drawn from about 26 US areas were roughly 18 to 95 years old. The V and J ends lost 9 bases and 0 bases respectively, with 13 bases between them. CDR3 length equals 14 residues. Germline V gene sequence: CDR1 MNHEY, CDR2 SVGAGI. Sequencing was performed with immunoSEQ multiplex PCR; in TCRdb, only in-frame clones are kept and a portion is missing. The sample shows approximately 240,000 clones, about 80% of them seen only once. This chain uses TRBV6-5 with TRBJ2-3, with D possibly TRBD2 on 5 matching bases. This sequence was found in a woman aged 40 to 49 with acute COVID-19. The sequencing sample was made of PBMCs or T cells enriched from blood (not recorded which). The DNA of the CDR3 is TGTGCCAGTTCGAGAGGGTATAGCACAGATACGCAGTATTTT. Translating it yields CASSRGYSTDTQYF.